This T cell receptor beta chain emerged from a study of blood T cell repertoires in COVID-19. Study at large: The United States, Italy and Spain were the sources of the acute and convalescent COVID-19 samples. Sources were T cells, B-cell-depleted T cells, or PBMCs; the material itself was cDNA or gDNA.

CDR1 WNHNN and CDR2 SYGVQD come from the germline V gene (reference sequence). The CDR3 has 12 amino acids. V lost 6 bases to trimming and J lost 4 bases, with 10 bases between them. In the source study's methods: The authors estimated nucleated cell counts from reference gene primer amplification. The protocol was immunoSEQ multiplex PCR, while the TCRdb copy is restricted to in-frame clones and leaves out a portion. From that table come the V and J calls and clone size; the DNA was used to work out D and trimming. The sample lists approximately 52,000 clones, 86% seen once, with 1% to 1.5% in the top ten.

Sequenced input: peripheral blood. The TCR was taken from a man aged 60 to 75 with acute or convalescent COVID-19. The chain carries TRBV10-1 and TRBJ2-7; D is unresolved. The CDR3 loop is CASSVTSYEQYF. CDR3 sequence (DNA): TGCGCCAGCAGCGTGACAAGTTACGAGCAGTACTTC.